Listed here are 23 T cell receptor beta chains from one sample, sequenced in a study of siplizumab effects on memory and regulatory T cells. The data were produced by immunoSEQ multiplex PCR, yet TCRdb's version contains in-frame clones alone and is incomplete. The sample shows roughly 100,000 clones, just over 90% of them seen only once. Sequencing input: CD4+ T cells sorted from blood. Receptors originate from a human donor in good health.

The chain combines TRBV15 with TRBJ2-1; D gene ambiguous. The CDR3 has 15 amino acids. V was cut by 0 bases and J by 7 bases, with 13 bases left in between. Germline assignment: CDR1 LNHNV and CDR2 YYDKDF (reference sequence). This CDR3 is CATSRDPRGINEQFF. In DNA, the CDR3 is TGTGCCACCAGCAGAGATCCCCGCGGAATAAATGAGCAGTTCTTC.

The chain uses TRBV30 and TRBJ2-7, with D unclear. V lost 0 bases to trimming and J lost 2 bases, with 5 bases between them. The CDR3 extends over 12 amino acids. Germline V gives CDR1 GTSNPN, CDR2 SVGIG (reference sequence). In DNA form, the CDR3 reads TGTGCCTGGAGTGTAGGACCCTACGAGCAGTACTTC. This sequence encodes CAWSVGPYEQYF.

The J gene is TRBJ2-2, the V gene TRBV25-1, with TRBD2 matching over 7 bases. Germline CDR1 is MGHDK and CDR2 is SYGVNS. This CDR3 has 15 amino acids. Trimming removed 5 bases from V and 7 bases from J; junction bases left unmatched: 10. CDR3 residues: CASSSRTSVGGELFF. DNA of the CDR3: TGTGCCAGCAGTTCCCGGACTAGTGTTGGCGGGGAGCTGTTTTTT.

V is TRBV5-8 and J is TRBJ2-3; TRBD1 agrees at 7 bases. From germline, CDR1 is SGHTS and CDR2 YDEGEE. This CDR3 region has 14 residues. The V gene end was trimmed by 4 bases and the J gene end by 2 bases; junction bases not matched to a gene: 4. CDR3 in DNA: TGTGCCAGCAGCCCAGGGACAGCCACAGATACGCAGTATTTT. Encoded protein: CASSPGTATDTQYF.

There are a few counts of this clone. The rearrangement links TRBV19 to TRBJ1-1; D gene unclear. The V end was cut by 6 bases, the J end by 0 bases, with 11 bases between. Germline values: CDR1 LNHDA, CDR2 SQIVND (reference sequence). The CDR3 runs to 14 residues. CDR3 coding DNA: TGTGCCAGTAGCCGGGAGCGGATGAACACTGAAGCTTTCTTT. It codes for CASSRERMNTEAFF.

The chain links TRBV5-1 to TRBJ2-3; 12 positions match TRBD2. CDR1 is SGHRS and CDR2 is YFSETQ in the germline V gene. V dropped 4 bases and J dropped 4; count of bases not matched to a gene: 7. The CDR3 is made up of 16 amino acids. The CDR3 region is CASSPLTSGSSDTQYF. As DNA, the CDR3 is TGCGCCAGCAGCCCCCTGACTAGCGGGAGTTCAGATACGCAGTATTTT.

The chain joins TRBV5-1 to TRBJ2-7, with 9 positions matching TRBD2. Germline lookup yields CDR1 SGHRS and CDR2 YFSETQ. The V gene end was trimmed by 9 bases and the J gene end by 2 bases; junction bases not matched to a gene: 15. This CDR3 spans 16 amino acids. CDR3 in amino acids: CATPFGASGTTYEQYF. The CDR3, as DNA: TGCGCCACCCCCTTCGGGGCTAGCGGGACCACCTACGAGCAGTACTTC.

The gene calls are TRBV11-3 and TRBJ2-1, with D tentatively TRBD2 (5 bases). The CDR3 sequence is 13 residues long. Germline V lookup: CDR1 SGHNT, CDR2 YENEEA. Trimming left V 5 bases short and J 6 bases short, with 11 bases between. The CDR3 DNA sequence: TGTGCCAGCAGCCCCGTCGGGATCAATGAGCAGTTCTTC. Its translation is CASSPVGINEQFF.

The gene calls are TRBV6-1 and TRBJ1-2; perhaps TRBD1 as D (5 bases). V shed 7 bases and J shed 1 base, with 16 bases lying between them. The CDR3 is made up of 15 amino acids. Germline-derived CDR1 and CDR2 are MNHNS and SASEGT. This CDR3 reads CASIPTPGSNYGYTF. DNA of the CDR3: TGTGCCAGCATTCCCACGCCAGGGAGTAACTATGGCTACACCTTC.

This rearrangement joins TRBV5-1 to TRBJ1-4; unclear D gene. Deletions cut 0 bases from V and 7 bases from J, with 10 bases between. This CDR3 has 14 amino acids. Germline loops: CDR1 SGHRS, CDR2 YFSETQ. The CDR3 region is CASSLVQASEKLFF. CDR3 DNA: TGCGCCAGCAGCTTGGTGCAGGCATCTGAAAAACTGTTTTTT.

The DNA of the CDR3 is TGCGCCAGCAGCGTGGGGACTAGCGGGGGGCCGTTCGAGCAGTTCTTC. Translation: CASSVGTSGGPFEQFF. The gene calls are TRBV5-1 and TRBJ2-1; TRBD2 agrees at 15 bases. The CDR3 has 16 residues. The J segment lost 10 bases and the V segment lost 4 bases, leaving 9 bases of the junction unmatched. The germline CDR1 and CDR2 sequences are SGHRS and YFSETQ.

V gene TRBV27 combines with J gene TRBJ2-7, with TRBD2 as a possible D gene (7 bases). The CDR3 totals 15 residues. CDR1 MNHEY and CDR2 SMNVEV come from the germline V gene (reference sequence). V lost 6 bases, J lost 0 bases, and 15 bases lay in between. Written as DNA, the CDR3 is TGTGCCAGCAGGTCCGGGGGGCCCCCCTCCTACGAGCAGTACTTC. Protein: CASRSGGPPSYEQYF.

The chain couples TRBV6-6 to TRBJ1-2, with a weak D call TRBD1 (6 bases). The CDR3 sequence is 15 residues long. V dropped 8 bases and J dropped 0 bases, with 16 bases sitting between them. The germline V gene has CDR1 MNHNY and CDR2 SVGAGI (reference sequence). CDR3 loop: CASSRQDLSNYGYTF. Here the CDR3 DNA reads TGTGCCAGCTCCAGACAGGACCTCTCTAACTATGGCTACACCTTC.

The CDR3 here is CASSYRGDGYTF. As DNA, the CDR3 is TGTGCCAGCAGTTACAGGGGAGATGGCTACACCTTC. The chain couples TRBV6-5 to TRBJ1-2, with D perhaps TRBD1 (5 bases). Germline CDR1 MNHEY, CDR2 SVGAGI. The CDR3 is 12 amino acids. The ends were cut back, 2 bases at V and 6 bases at J, with 7 bases in the middle.

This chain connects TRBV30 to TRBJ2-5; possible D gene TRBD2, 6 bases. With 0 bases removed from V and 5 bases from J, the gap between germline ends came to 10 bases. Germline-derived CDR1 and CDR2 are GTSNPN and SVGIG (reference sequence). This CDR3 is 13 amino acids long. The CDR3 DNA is TGTGCCTGGAGTGTGAAGCTAGCGGAGACCCAGTACTTC. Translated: CAWSVKLAETQYF.

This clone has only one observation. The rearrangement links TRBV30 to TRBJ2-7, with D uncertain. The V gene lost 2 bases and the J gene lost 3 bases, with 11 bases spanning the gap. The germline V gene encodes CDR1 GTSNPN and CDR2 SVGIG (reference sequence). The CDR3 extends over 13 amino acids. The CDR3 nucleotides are TGTGCCTGGAGTTTGAACTTGGGCTACGAGCAGTACTTC. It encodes CAWSLNLGYEQYF.

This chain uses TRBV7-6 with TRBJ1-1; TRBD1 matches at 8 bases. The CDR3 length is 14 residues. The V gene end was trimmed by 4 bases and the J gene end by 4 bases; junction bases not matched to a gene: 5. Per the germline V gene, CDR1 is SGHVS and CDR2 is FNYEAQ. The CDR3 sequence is CASSSTGEGTEAFF. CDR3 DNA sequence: TGTGCCAGCAGCTCGACAGGGGAGGGCACTGAAGCTTTCTTT.

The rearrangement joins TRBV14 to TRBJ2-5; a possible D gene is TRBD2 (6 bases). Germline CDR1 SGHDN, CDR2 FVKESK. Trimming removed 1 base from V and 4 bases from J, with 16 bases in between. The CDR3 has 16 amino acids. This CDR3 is CASSQGTWEVRETQYF. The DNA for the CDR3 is TGTGCCAGCAGCCAAGGGACGTGGGAGGTCCGAGAGACCCAGTACTTC. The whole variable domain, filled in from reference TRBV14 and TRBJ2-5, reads EAGVTQFPSHSVIEKGQTVTLRCDPISGHDNLYWYRRVMGKEIKFLLHFVKESKQDESGMPNNRFLAERTGGTYSTLKVQPAELEDSGVYFCASSQGTWEVRETQYFGPGTRLLVL.

The CDR3 region is CASSSTTGVYNEQFF. The CDR3 bases are TGCGCCAGCAGCTCCACGACAGGGGTCTACAATGAGCAGTTCTTC. The gene calls are TRBV5-1 and TRBJ2-1; 8 positions match TRBD1. V lost 3 bases and J lost 3; bases outside the gene matches: 5. This CDR3 is 15 amino acids long. The V gene's germline CDR1 is SGHRS and CDR2 YFSETQ.

CDR3 coding DNA: TGCGCCAGCAGCTTGGGAGGTAATGGCGGGGGTGAGACCCAGTACTTC. Translating gives CASSLGGNGGGETQYF. The chain combines TRBV5-1 with TRBJ2-5, with 7 bases identical to TRBD2. Germline trimming cut 0 bases from V and 5 bases from J; bases unmatched to any gene: 10. CDR3 length equals 16 residues. Germline-derived CDR1 and CDR2 are SGHRS and YFSETQ.

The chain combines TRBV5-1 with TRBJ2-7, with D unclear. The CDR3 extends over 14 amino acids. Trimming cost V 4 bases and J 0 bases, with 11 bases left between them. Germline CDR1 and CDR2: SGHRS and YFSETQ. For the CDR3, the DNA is TGCGCCAGCAGCGCGAGACCTAGCTCCTACGAGCAGTACTTC. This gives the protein CASSARPSSYEQYF.

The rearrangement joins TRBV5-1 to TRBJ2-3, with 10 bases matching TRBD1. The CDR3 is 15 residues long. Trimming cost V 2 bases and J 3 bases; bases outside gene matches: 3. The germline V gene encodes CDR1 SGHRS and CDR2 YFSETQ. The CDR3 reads CASSFGTGVTDTQYF. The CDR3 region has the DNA TGCGCCAGCAGCTTCGGGACAGGGGTAACAGATACGCAGTATTTT.

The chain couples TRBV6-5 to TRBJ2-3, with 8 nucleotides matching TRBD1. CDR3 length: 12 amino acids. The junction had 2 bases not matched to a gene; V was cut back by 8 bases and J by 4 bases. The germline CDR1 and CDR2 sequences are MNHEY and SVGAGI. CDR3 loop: CASGQGPDTQYF. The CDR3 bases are TGTGCCAGCGGACAGGGCCCAGATACGCAGTATTTT.